This T cell receptor (beta chain) was observed in a study of blood T cells in healthy people across ages. Study-level points and caveats: Correlation between TCR beta diversity and naive T cell percentage was strong.

Total RNA was isolated from each sample in quantities of at least 5 micrograms. Germline lookup yields CDR1 SGHAT and CDR2 FQNNGV. V gave up 6 bases and J gave up 2 bases; unmatched junction bases: 2. The CDR3 totals 14 residues. Sample-barcoded 5' priming and a J-beta primer mix drove a second PCR of about 6 to 11 cycles. At least 2.5 million CDR3-containing paired-end reads were obtained per sample. TCRdb redid the calling of the 5' RACE reads with MiXCR, one entry per CDR3 protein. The profile covers roughly 2 million distinct CDR3 sequences, with around half appearing a single time and approximately 2.1% taken by the ten largest. As concerns this clonotype: Its antigen is still unknown.

Sequences were obtained from blood. V and J are TRBV11-2 and TRBJ2-3, with 10 positions matching TRBD2. This TCR was recovered from a woman between 35 and 50 years old in good health. CDR3 region: CASRGTSVTDTQYF. The CDR3, as DNA: TGTGCCAGCAGAGGGACTAGCGTCACAGATACGCAGTATTTT.